This record concerns one TCR beta chain sequence. Its antigen is as yet unknown. The sample belongs to a study of T cell repertoires in cytomegalovirus infection. Across the whole study: Indicated by public TCR beta signatures were CMV infection and matching HLA type.

TCRdb fed the reads into MiXCR, producing one record per CDR3 protein. The data hold roughly 600,000 distinct CDR3 sequences, with 20% to 25% observed a single time. This CDR3 is 16 amino acids long. CDR1 and CDR2 from the germline V gene are SGHVT and SQSDAQ. V shed 5 bases, J shed 4 bases, and the junction held 8 bases outside the gene matches. Study-level findings and limits: Adding up the frequency of public TCR beta families identified people who carried CMV plus the relevant HLA. In two of eight donors, the top clonotype was HLA-C-restricted CMV-specific.

What was sequenced was CD8+ T cells from PBMCs. This chain uses TRBV7-4 with TRBJ2-3; 11 nucleotides match TRBD1. The sequence derives from a human donor in good health (CMV status not recorded). Some clones in this sample may be carry-over from other donors' samples. The CDR3 here is CASSTVGQGAADTQYF. The CDR3 nucleotides read TGTGCCAGCAGCACTGTAGGACAGGGGGCTGCAGATACGCAGTATTTT.